This is a list of T cell receptor beta chains from one sample in a study of blood T cell repertoires in COVID-19. TCRdb's copy holds only in-frame clones and misses some; the assay was immunoSEQ multiplex PCR. The sample comprises about 370,000 clones, 85% to 90% of which are singletons, and over 0.95% rests with the top ten. Sequencing used PBMCs or T cells enriched from blood (not recorded which). Receptors were obtained from a man aged 18-30 years who had recovered from COVID-19. CDR3s include the opening cysteine and the closing phenylalanine or tryptophan. A D gene is named only where the DNA matches it firmly. Where a row states a size, it is once, few, many or the class of an expanded clone; other rows omit it.

TRBJ1-6,TRBV27,NA,NA,TGTGCCAGCAGTCCCCCAGCCCATCGAGGTTCACCCCTCCACTTT,CASSPPAHRGSPLHF
TRBJ1-4,TRBV2,TRBD1,NA,TGTGCCAGCAGGGCCGGGACAGTAAATGAAAAACTGTTTTTT,CASRAGTVNEKLFF
TRBJ1-1,TRBV5-4,TRBD1,NA,TGTGCCAGCAGCACCAGGGGACAGGAAAGACCTGAAGCTTTCTTT,CASSTRGQERPEAFF
TRBJ2-7,TRBV2,NA,NA,TGTGCCAGCAGTGAATTTGCAGGGGCCTACGAGCAGTACTTC,CASSEFAGAYEQYF
TRBJ2-3,TRBV9,NA,NA,TGTGCCAGCAGCGTAGAAGGAGCTAGCACAGATACGCAGTATTTT,CASSVEGASTDTQYF
TRBJ1-1,TRBV6-5,NA,NA,TGTGCCAGCAGGGACAGAGACTTGAACACTGAAGCTTTCTTT,CASRDRDLNTEAFF
TRBJ2-7,TRBV27,TRBD2,NA,TGTGCCAGCGCACTAGCGGGGGGGCGTTACGAGCAGTACTTC,CASALAGGRYEQYF
TRBJ2-7,TRBV11-2,TRBD2,NA,TGTGCCAGCAGCTTTAGCGGGGCCGAGCAGTACTTC,CASSFSGAEQYF
TRBJ1-6,TRBV19,TRBD1,NA,TGTGCCAGTAGCGGGACAGGGAGCTCCTATAATTCACCCCTCCACTTT,CASSGTGSSYNSPLHF
TRBJ2-7,TRBV7-9,NA,once,TGTGCCAGCAGCTCCGCCGGGACACCCCCCTACGAGCAGTACTTC,CASSSAGTPPYEQYF
TRBJ2-7,TRBV4-1,NA,NA,TGCGCCAGCAGCCAAGTTGAGTCCTACGAGCAGTACTTC,CASSQVESYEQYF
TRBJ2-2,TRBV4-3,NA,NA,TGCGCCAGCAGCCAAGAAGTGAGCTTGTGGGGGGTTACCGGGGAGCTGTTTTTT,CASSQEVSLWGVTGELFF
TRBJ2-2,TRBV9,TRBD2,NA,TGTGCCAGCAGCGGGACTAGCGGGGGAACGAACACCGGGGAGCTGTTTTTT,CASSGTSGGTNTGELFF
TRBJ2-7,TRBV6-2/TRBV6-3,NA,NA,TGTGCCAGCAGTTACAGAGGGTTAAGTGATTACGAGCAGTACTTC,CASSYRGLSDYEQYF
TRBJ2-2,TRBV19,TRBD1,NA,TGTGCCAGTAGGGGCACAGGGGGCACCGGGGAGCTGTTTTTT,CASRGTGGTGELFF
TRBJ1-2,TRBV6-1,NA,NA,TGTGCCAGCAGTGAAGACAGGATCTACACCTTC,CASSEDRIYTF
TRBJ2-7,TRBV9,TRBD2,NA,TGTGCCAGCAGCTATAGCGGGGGCCCTAGCTCCTACGAGCAGTACTTC,CASSYSGGPSSYEQYF
TRBJ2-5,TRBV2,NA,NA,TGTGCCAGCAACTACGACAGGAGGGAGACCCAGTACTTC,CASNYDRRETQYF
TRBJ2-7,TRBV28,NA,NA,TGTGCCAGCAGTTTTCTACCGGCCTACGAGCAGTACTTC,CASSFLPAYEQYF
TRBJ1-1,TRBV18,NA,NA,TGTGCCAGCGGAGAGAGCGGGGAAACTGAAGCTTTCTTT,CASGESGETEAFF
TRBJ2-7,TRBV28,NA,NA,TGTGCCAGCAGTTTAGGGCACACCTACGAGCAGTACTTC,CASSLGHTYEQYF
TRBJ1-4,TRBV6-6,NA,NA,TGTGCCAGCAGTTACTCGCGGGGGAGGGGTGAAAAACTGTTTTTT,CASSYSRGRGEKLFF
TRBJ1-1,TRBV6-4,NA,NA,TGTGCCAGCAGTGACTCCAGGGCCCAAGGGCCCCCTGGAACTGAAGCTTTCTTT,CASSDSRAQGPPGTEAFF